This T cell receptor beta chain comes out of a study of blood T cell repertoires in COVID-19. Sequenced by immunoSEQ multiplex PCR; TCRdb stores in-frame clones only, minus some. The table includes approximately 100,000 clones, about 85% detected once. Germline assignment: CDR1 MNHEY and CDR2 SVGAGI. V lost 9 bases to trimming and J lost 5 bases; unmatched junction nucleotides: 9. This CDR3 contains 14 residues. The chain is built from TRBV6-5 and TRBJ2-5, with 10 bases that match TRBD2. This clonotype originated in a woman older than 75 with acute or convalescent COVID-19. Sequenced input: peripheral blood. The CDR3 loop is CASLAGARGETQYF. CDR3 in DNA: TGTGCCAGTCTAGCGGGGGCCAGGGGGGAGACCCAGTACTTC.